The 3 T cell receptor beta chains given below trace back to one sample, sequenced in a study of T cell repertoires in cytomegalovirus infection. TCRdb re-derived calls from the reads in MiXCR, one entry per CDR3 protein. The sample holds approximately 300,000 distinct CDR3 sequences, 25% seen once. These receptors have no identified antigens. Sequencing was performed on cultured PBMCs, taken from culture after CMV antigen stimulation. The receptor source for this set is a human donor in good health (CMV status not recorded). Some clones in this sample may be carry-over from other donors' samples.

This clonotype occurred many times. V gene TRBV7-2 combines with J gene TRBJ1-5, with TRBD1 matching over 9 bases. The length of the CDR3 is 15 residues. The germline CDR1 and CDR2 sequences are SGHTA and FQGNSA. V shed 4 bases and J 3 bases; nucleotides not matched to a gene: 4. CDR3 in DNA: TGTGCCAGCAGCTGGGACAGGGTCAACAATCAGCCCCAGCATTTT. This sequence encodes CASSWDRVNNQPQHF. The full variable domain, its missing parts supplied by reference TRBV7-2 and TRBJ1-5, is GAGVSQSPSNKVTEKGKDVELRCDPISGHTALYWYRQSLGQGLEFLIYFQGNSAPDKSGLPSDRFSAERTGGSVSTLTIQRTQQEDSAVYLCASSWDRVNNQPQHFGDGTRLSIL.

This clonotype was found a few times. The chain uses TRBV7-2 and TRBJ2-6, with 10 bases matching TRBD2. The germline V gene has CDR1 SGHTA and CDR2 FQGNSA. This CDR3 is built from 16 residues. Trimming cost V 6 bases and J 5 bases; bases outside gene matches: 7. The CDR3: CASRAGGPFRANVLTF. The CDR3 region has the DNA TGTGCCAGCAGAGCGGGAGGGCCCTTTAGGGCCAACGTCCTGACTTTC.

The sample holds many counts of this clonotype. CDR3 DNA sequence: TGTGCCAGCAGCTTAGCCCGGGGGTCGGTCCACGAGCAGTACTTC. This codes for CASSLARGSVHEQYF. The chain recombines TRBV7-2 with TRBJ2-7, with TRBD2 as a possible D gene (6 bases). Germline CDR1 SGHTA, CDR2 FQGNSA. V was shortened by 0 bases and J by 5 bases, with 14 bases between the two germline ends. The CDR3 is made up of 15 amino acids.